Below, one T cell receptor beta chain is given with its context. Authors' methods: Reference gene primer amplification yielded estimated nucleated cell counts. Clones were read by immunoSEQ multiplex PCR, and TCRdb kept only the in-frame ones, dropping some. That table supplies the V and J calls and clone size; D and trimming were determined from the DNA. This sample has hundreds of thousands of clones; roughly 90% occur once, and the top ten carry just over 2.5%. The CDR3 extends over 15 amino acids. The germline V gene has CDR1 SGHVS and CDR2 FQNEAQ. Losses at the gene ends were 2 bases for V and 0 bases for J; bases not matched to a gene: 1. Allocation to cohorts depended on clinical history reported by the participants. The data were taken from a study of blood T cell repertoires in COVID-19. Study as a whole: COVID-19 samples, acute and convalescent, were from the United States, Italy and Spain. Sources were T cells, B-cell-depleted T cells, or PBMCs; the material itself was cDNA or gDNA.

What was sequenced was PBMCs or T cells enriched from blood (not recorded which). This rearrangement joins TRBV7-8 to TRBJ2-1; 7 bases agree with TRBD2. The receptor's source is a woman in her twenties or thirties with acute COVID-19. CDR3 amino acids: CASSLRTSSYNEQFF. CDR3 coding DNA: TGTGCCAGCAGCTTACGGACTAGCTCCTACAATGAGCAGTTCTTC.